This TCR beta chain was sequenced for a study of identifying expanded T cells in peripheral blood (dated by TCRdb to about 2019). About the study as a whole: Separate aliquots of the same genomic DNA pool were sequenced to produce technical replicates, and four replicates were compared in pairs.

During the collection period, no immune events, such as infections, were documented for the healthy donors. Time-dependent variance in a beta-binomial model of T-cell clone differential abundance was calibrated using healthy-donor blood repertoires as a training cohort. The training cohort included 10 or so healthy donors, of whom 3 were female and 7 were male. Donor ages ranged from about 29 to 70 years, with an average of roughly 46 years. Whole blood was collected from each healthy donor at three time points spaced roughly two weeks apart and obtained from a commercial supplier. For immunosequencing, genomic DNA was extracted from unsorted whole blood. About this clone itself: The antigen it recognizes is unknown. No much larger clonotype is one base removed from it; base qualities were not supplied.

The germline V gene sets CDR1 to KGHSH and CDR2 to LQKENI. Trimming at the junction amounts to 4 bases on V and 6 bases on J, and the germline ends lie 27 bases apart. CDR3 length: 18 amino acids, cysteine to phenylalanine. Only the CDR3 region is kept as DNA, spanning 54 bases read in frame from base 1. Study-wide findings and limitations: The authors expected that biological variance in healthy repertoires might rise further over much longer intervals, such as months to years. Around 1.2 differentially abundant clones were flagged by the binomial model between technical replicates, whereas about 15 and 19 were flagged over around two weeks and four weeks, respectively. In all healthy donors, the variance in clone template counts between samples taken 2 to 3 weeks apart rose significantly as total template count increased. Across all healthy-donor time intervals, the beta-binomial model significantly cut both the number of clones called differentially abundant and the false-positive rate.

The immunoSEQ Assay, which uses bias-controlled multiplex PCR amplification of genomic DNA, was used to profile TCRbeta CDR3 regions. Under the source paper's analysis protocol: The absolute abundance of each unique TCRbeta CDR3 region was quantified after sequences were collapsed and filtered. Differential abundance was assessed using a binomial (Fisher-equivalent) model and a beta-binomial model in which time-dependent variance fitted from healthy donors was added. Clones with fewer than 5 combined templates were removed, and a clone was called differentially abundant if the clone's Benjamini-Hochberg FDR was below 0.01. The form v = (b*log(k)+a)^2 was used to model beta-binomial variance as a function of total template count across the two samples. Drawn from immuneACCESS, this table holds only the in-frame rearrangements with V and J called that TCRdb kept. Clones are partly lost; checked studies trace under half to an unresolved V gene and leave the rest unexplained. V and J calls and clone size are given by that table; D and trimming were obtained from the DNA. The sample contains about 120,000 clones, approximately 80% of them found a single time. The ten largest clonotypes hold less than 4% of the sample.

The rearranged chain carries TRBV18 and TRBJ1-2; the D region possibly corresponds to TRBD1 (6 bases align). The sequence derives from a person aged 18-70 years in good health. The specimen was blood. In nucleotides, the sequence is TGTGCCAGCTCACGACGGGAGAACGTGGGGGGGCGCTTCGATGGCTACACCTTC. Translated, this is CASSRRENVGGRFDGYTF.